This note documents a single T cell receptor beta chain sequence. This sample is drawn from a study of blood T cell repertoires in COVID-19. Assay used: immunoSEQ multiplex PCR; TCRdb lists only in-frame clones, some missing. The data contain 200,000 to 300,000 clones, around 89% of them singletons. All enrollees were about 18 to 89 years old and from about two dozen US areas. Participant-reported clinical history was the basis for cohort assignment. Recovered participants had two consecutive negative NP/OP PCR tests, healthcare professional clearance, or symptom resolution. The germline CDR1 and CDR2 sequences are PRHDT and FYEKMQ (reference sequence). Trimming left V 5 bases short and J 0 bases short, with 10 bases between. CDR3 length: 15 amino acids.

The rearrangement joins TRBV13 to TRBJ2-2; the D gene is possibly TRBD1 (6 bases). The sample consisted of PBMCs or T cells enriched from blood (not recorded which). This sequence was found in a woman between 25 and 40 years old who had recovered from COVID-19. This CDR3 reads CASSRTGSNTGELFF. CDR3 DNA: TGTGCCAGCAGCCGTACAGGGTCGAACACCGGGGAGCTGTTTTTT.